This T cell receptor beta chain was found in a study of cytomegalovirus exposure and HLA in healthy donors. TCRdb keeps only in-frame clones here, not all; method: immunoSEQ multiplex PCR. The table shows approximately 70,000 clones, with less than 95% occurring only once. The study's findings and limits: The study recorded 150 to 200 TCR beta chains that were cytomegalovirus-associated. Specificity of a few CMV-associated chains for CMV antigens was verified in vitro.

Separation from the roughly 670-subject first cohort characterized the roughly 130-subject validation cohort, to which the donors belonged. After removal of 5 bases from V and 6 bases from J, the junction contained 7 bases not matched to a gene. The germline V gene has CDR1 MNHEY and CDR2 SMNVEV (reference sequence). The CDR3 length is 14 residues. Concerning this clone: The antigen is undetermined.

Source material: PBMCs. V usage is TRBV27 and J usage is TRBJ2-4; 7 bases match TRBD1. This receptor was identified in a woman under 30 in good health and CMV-seronegative. The CDR3 DNA reads as TGTGCCAGCAGTCAACAGGGGTTTGGAAACATTCAGTACTTC. Encoded protein: CASSQQGFGNIQYF.